Below are 10 T cell receptor beta chains sequenced from a single sample in a study of blood T cells in healthy people across ages. Together with a sample-barcoded 5' primer, a J-beta primer mix was included in a second PCR lasting roughly 6 to 12 cycles. TCRdb re-derived calls from the 5' RACE reads in MiXCR, one entry per CDR3 protein. Of about 810,000 distinct CDR3 sequences in the sample, around 36% are singletons; the top ten hold over 10%. Sequencing input: blood. Receptors were obtained from a man aged 18 to 29 in good health.

The chain combines TRBV3-1 with TRBJ2-2; the D gene is possibly TRBD1 (5 bases). From germline, CDR1 is LGHDT and CDR2 YNNKEL (reference sequence). The CDR3 length is 14 residues. The ends were cut back, 1 base at V and 7 bases at J, with 10 bases in the middle. The CDR3 sequence is CASSQGPGLGELFF. CDR3 bases: TGTGCCAGCAGCCAAGGGCCAGGGCTCGGGGAGCTGTTTTTT.

The chain joins TRBV12-3 or TRBV12-4 to TRBJ2-7; D could derive from TRBD1 or TRBD2 (6 bases each). Trimming stripped 6 bases from V and 7 bases from J, with 22 bases between. CDR3 size: 15 residues. The CDR3 here is CASSLRGDTYNEQYF. The CDR3 region has the DNA TGTGCCAGCAGCCTAAGGGGGGACACATACAATGAGCAGTACTTC.

The J gene is TRBJ2-1, the V gene TRBV7-2; tentatively, D is TRBD1 or TRBD2 (5 bases each). This CDR3 is 13 amino acids long. V was trimmed by 9 bases and J by 5 bases, leaving 14 bases between them. Germline values: CDR1 SGHTA, CDR2 FQGNSA. CDR3 sequence reads: CASAPGPNNEQFF. CDR3 DNA: TGTGCCAGTGCGCCGGGGCCCAACAATGAGCAGTTCTTC.

The rearrangement uses TRBV14 and TRBJ2-1; D gene uncertain. The CDR3 runs 15 residues. Trimming removed 5 bases from V and 10 bases from J, with 21 bases in between. CDR1 SGHDN and CDR2 FVKESK come from the germline V gene. The CDR3 coding sequence is TGTGCCAGCAGCAAACAGAGCCTCGGGCGAAACGAGCAGTTCTTC. Translation gives CASSKQSLGRNEQFF.

In its sample, this clonotype was seen a few times. The rearrangement joins TRBV7-6 to TRBJ2-7; D is ambiguous. Trimming removed 5 bases from V and 0 bases from J, with 20 bases in between. The V gene's germline CDR1 is SGHVS and CDR2 FNYEAQ. This CDR3 spans 17 amino acids. This CDR3 reads CASSPDFDPNSSYEQYF. The CDR3 DNA follows: TGTGCCAGCAGCCCAGACTTTGACCCCAACAGCTCCTACGAGCAGTACTTC.

The chain is built from TRBV20-1 and TRBJ1-5, with D hard to call. Deletions cut 3 bases from V and 5 bases from J, with 11 bases between. This CDR3 comprises 13 residues. Germline values: CDR1 DFQATT, CDR2 SNEGSKA (reference sequence). The CDR3 DNA reads TGCAGTGCTAGTAAGGGAACGGATCAGCCCCAGCATTTT. This codes for CSASKGTDQPQHF.

This clonotype showed up just a few times. V gene TRBV6-2 or TRBV6-3 combines with J gene TRBJ2-2, with a possible D match to TRBD1 (5 bases). The CDR3 covers 15 residues. Germline CDR1 is MNHEY and CDR2 is SVGEGT. Trimming took 7 bases from V and 4 from J, leaving 16 bases between them. In DNA, the CDR3 is TGTGCCAGCAACCCAAACCTAGGGGTCACCGGGGAGCTGTTTTTT. It yields the protein CASNPNLGVTGELFF.

The rearrangement links TRBV18 to TRBJ1-2, with D possibly matching TRBD1 (6 bases). Trimming left V 1 base short and J 6 bases short, with 18 bases between. The CDR3 runs 16 residues. The V gene's germline CDR1 is KGHSH and CDR2 LQKENI. The CDR3 reads CASSPQTQGVPHGYTF. The DNA for the CDR3 is TGTGCCAGCTCACCACAAACACAGGGAGTTCCCCATGGCTACACCTTC.

This clonotype was seen many times. The V and J genes are TRBV4-3 and TRBJ2-1; D may be TRBD1 (6 bases). Germline V gives CDR1 LGHNA, CDR2 YSLEER. This CDR3 region has 14 residues. The germline V and J ends were trimmed by 3 bases and 4 bases, with 10 bases remaining between them. The CDR3 sequence: CASSHAGQYNEQFF. CDR3 nucleotide sequence: TGCGCCAGCAGCCACGCCGGACAGTACAATGAGCAGTTCTTC.

The CDR3 DNA reads as TGTGCCAGCACCCTACCGAGAGGTCGTCCAGGGCGCCGCTCTGGGGCCAACGTCCTGACTTTC. Amino acid sequence: CASTLPRGRPGRRSGANVLTF. This rearrangement joins TRBV11-2 to TRBJ2-6, with D tentatively TRBD1 (5 bases). CDR3 length: 21 amino acids. V shed 7 bases and J shed 0 bases, with 28 bases lying between them. Germline V gene lookup returns CDR1 SGHAT and CDR2 FQNNGV. The whole variable domain, filled in from reference TRBV11-2 and TRBJ2-6, reads EAGVAQSPRYKIIEKRQSVAFWCNPISGHATLYWYQQILGQGPKLLIQFQNNGVVDDSQLPKDRFSAERLKGVDSTLKIQPAKLEDSAVYLCASTLPRGRPGRRSGANVLTFGAGSRLTVL.